Presented here are 28 T cell receptor beta chains from one specimen sequenced in a study of long-term antiretroviral therapy in people with HIV. Assay version v3.0 of immunoSEQ was used, and it was run at survey level. The protocol was immunoSEQ multiplex PCR, while the TCRdb copy is restricted to in-frame clones and leaves out a portion. This sample has 27,000 or so clones; around four fifths occur once, and the top ten carry about 10%. This specimen consisted of unsorted PBMCs, obtained 0.8 years before starting antiretroviral therapy. Source of these receptors: a man between 18 and 35 years old with HIV.

Only a few counts were recorded for this clone. The genes are TRBV4-1 and TRBJ2-7, with D tentatively TRBD1 (5 bases). Trimming cost V 1 base and J 3 bases, with 10 bases left between them. Germline V lookup: CDR1 MGHRA, CDR2 YSYEKL. The CDR3 runs 14 residues. CDR3 region: CASSQAFQGYEQYF. The CDR3 bases are TGCGCCAGCAGCCAAGCCTTTCAGGGCTACGAGCAGTACTTC.

Within the sample, this clone is hyperexpanded. The V call is TRBV7-6, the J call TRBJ1-1, with 7 bases identical to TRBD1. V shed 1 base, J shed 3 bases, and the junction held 5 bases outside the gene matches. The V gene's germline CDR1 is SGHVS and CDR2 FNYEAQ. The CDR3 totals 15 residues. The chain's CDR3 is CASSLGGGADTEAFF. The CDR3 nucleotides read TGTGCCAGCAGCTTAGGAGGGGGCGCCGACACTGAAGCTTTCTTT.

The V gene is TRBV10-2, the J gene TRBJ2-5, with TRBD2 matching 14 bases. This CDR3 contains 17 residues. V was clipped by 9 bases and J by 5 bases; unmatched bases: 14. Germline V gene sequence: CDR1 WSHSY, CDR2 SAAADI. The CDR3 nucleotides read TGCGCCAGAGGGACTAGCGGGGGCTCCGATAAGGGGGAGACCCAGTACTTC. Its translation: CARGTSGGSDKGETQYF.

The chain has TRBV7-9 and TRBJ2-7, with 10 nucleotides matching TRBD1. After removal of 5 bases from V and 2 bases from J, the junction contained 12 bases not matched to a gene. Per germline, CDR1 SEHNR and CDR2 FQNEAQ (reference sequence). This CDR3 is 17 amino acids long. CDR3 loop: CASSPFVTGGLTYEQYF. The CDR3 DNA reads TGTGCCAGCAGCCCATTTGTGACAGGGGGCTTAACCTACGAGCAGTACTTC. The full variable domain, in which reference TRBV7-9 and TRBJ2-7 provide the parts outside the CDR3, is DTGVSQNPRHKITKRGQNVTFRCDPISEHNRLYWYRQTLGQGPEFLTYFQNEAQLEKSRLLSDRFSAERPKGSFSTLEIQRTEQGDSAMYLCASSPFVTGGLTYEQYFGPGTRLTVT.

The CDR3 DNA sequence: TGTGCCAGCAGTTTGTTCCCGGAGCAGTTCTTC. This gives the protein CASSLFPEQFF. The V gene is TRBV28, the J gene TRBJ2-1, with D unclear. Trimming left V 3 bases short and J 10 bases short, with 7 bases between. This CDR3 has 11 amino acids. Germline values: CDR1 MDHEN, CDR2 SYDVKM. Full variable domain (rest looked up from reference TRBV28 and TRBJ2-1): DVKVTQSSRYLVKRTGEKVFLECVQDMDHENMFWYRQDPGLGLRLIYFSYDVKMKEKGDIPEGYSVSREKKERFSLILESASTNQTSMYLCASSLFPEQFFGPGTRLTVL.

The chain recombines TRBV19 with TRBJ2-7, with D tentatively TRBD2 (5 bases). V shed 3 bases and J shed 4 bases, with 13 bases lying between them. The CDR3 consists of 14 residues. Looked up from germline, CDR1 is LNHDA and CDR2 is SQIVND (reference sequence). As DNA, the CDR3 is TGTGCCAGTAGTATCGGAGGCATCCATTACGAGCAGTACTTC. Residues: CASSIGGIHYEQYF.

The chain joins TRBV9 to TRBJ2-7; TRBD1 might be the D (6 bases). V was pared by 0 bases and J by 3 bases, with 10 bases between. There are 14 residues in the CDR3. The germline V gene encodes CDR1 SGDLS and CDR2 YYNGEE. The CDR3: CASSVDRVGYEQYF. The CDR3 nucleotides read TGTGCCAGCAGCGTAGACAGGGTTGGCTACGAGCAGTACTTC.

The chain has TRBV2 and TRBJ2-7, with 10 nucleotides matching TRBD1. J lost 1 base, V lost 8 bases, and 2 bases had no gene match. The CDR3 has 13 residues. The germline gives CDR1 SNHLY, CDR2 FYNNEI. The CDR3 DNA is TGTGCCAGCCGGACAGGGGGTTCCTACGAGCAGTACTTC. This translates into CASRTGGSYEQYF. The full variable domain, with the rest looked up from reference TRBV2 and TRBJ2-7, is EPEVTQTPSHQVTQMGQEVILRCVPISNHLYFYWYRQILGQKVEFLVSFYNNEISEKSEIFDDQFSVERPDGSNFTLKIRSTKLEDSAMYFCASRTGGSYEQYFGPGTRLTVT.

The chain couples TRBV19 to TRBJ2-5; possible D gene TRBD2, 6 bases. The germline V and J ends were trimmed by 2 bases and 2 bases, with 9 bases remaining between them. Germline V CDR1 and CDR2: LNHDA, SQIVND (reference sequence). CDR3 length: 14 residues. CDR3 DNA sequence: TGTGCCAGTAGTATACCGGGACTTCAAGAGACCCAGTACTTC. It is translated as CASSIPGLQETQYF.

The chain couples TRBV7-9 to TRBJ1-5; 9 bases line up with TRBD1. The length of the CDR3 is 14 residues. The V segment lost 4 bases and the J segment 7 bases; nucleotides outside the gene matches: 5. Germline assignment: CDR1 SEHNR and CDR2 FQNEAQ (reference sequence). DNA of the CDR3: TGTGCCAGCAGCTCGGACAGGGGAGGGCAGCCCCAGCATTTT. Amino acid sequence: CASSSDRGGQPQHF.

The chain employs TRBV7-8 and TRBJ2-2; D may be TRBD2 (5 bases). CDR1 is SGHVS, CDR2 FQNEAQ, per germline. CDR3 size: 16 residues. Trimming left V 5 bases short and J 3 bases short, with 16 bases between. CDR3: CASSVAGLRDTGELFF. CDR3 DNA: TGTGCCAGCAGCGTCGCCGGACTTAGAGACACCGGGGAGCTGTTTTTT.

This clone occurred once. The CDR3 region has the DNA TGTGCTAGTGGTTTGAGGGGAGGGGATGAAAAACTGTTTTTT. Translated: CASGLRGGDEKLFF. This chain uses TRBV12-5 with TRBJ1-4; maybe TRBD1 (5 bases). CDR3 size: 14 residues. The germline V gene has CDR1 LGHNT and CDR2 FRNRAP. Between the trimmed V and J ends, which lost 2 bases and 6 bases, there was a span of 10 bases.

The V and J genes are TRBV30 and TRBJ2-1, with a possible D match to TRBD2 (5 bases). This CDR3 is 15 amino acids long. With 5 bases removed from V and 1 base from J, the gap between germline ends came to 15 bases. Germline lookup yields CDR1 GTSNPN and CDR2 SVGIG (reference sequence). CDR3 amino acids: CAWVNTRRSYNEQFF. The CDR3 bases are TGTGCCTGGGTAAATACCAGGAGGTCCTACAATGAGCAGTTCTTC.

V usage is TRBV6-1 and J usage is TRBJ1-4; TRBD1 matches 7 bases. The CDR3 is made up of 15 amino acids. The V gene end was trimmed by 2 bases and the J gene end by 7 bases; junction bases not matched to a gene: 7. Germline CDR1 MNHNS, CDR2 SASEGT. CDR3 DNA sequence: TGTGCCAGCAGTGAAAGCGAGGGGGCGATTGAAAAACTGTTTTTT. Translating gives CASSESEGAIEKLFF.

The chain couples TRBV7-8 to TRBJ2-2; D is possibly TRBD1 (6 bases). The V gene lost 5 bases and the J gene lost 6 bases, with 10 bases spanning the gap. Germline values: CDR1 SGHVS, CDR2 FQNEAQ. The CDR3 sequence is 13 residues long. This CDR3 is CASSPYRAGELFF. The DNA of the CDR3 is TGTGCCAGCAGCCCCTACAGGGCCGGGGAGCTGTTTTTT. Together with reference TRBV7-8 and TRBJ2-2, the CDR3 gives the full variable domain: GAGVSQSPRYKVAKRGQDVALRCDPISGHVSLFWYQQALGQGPEFLTYFQNEAQLDKSGLPSDRFFAERPEGSVSTLKIQRTQQEDSAVYLCASSPYRAGELFFGEGSRLTVL.

V usage is TRBV19 and J usage is TRBJ1-5, with 10 bases lining up with TRBD1. The CDR3 has 16 amino acids. V gave up 4 bases and J gave up 0 bases; unmatched junction bases: 3. Germline-derived CDR1 and CDR2 are LNHDA and SQIVND (reference sequence). The CDR3 reads CASSTTGGISNQPQHF. DNA of the CDR3: TGTGCCAGTAGTACGACAGGGGGCATTAGCAATCAGCCCCAGCATTTT.

The chain joins TRBV9 to TRBJ1-1; D ambiguous. The CDR3 is 14 residues long. The germline gives CDR1 SGDLS, CDR2 YYNGEE. V shed 3 bases and J shed 3 bases, with 12 bases lying between them. DNA for the CDR3: TGTGCCAGCAGCGCCAGTACGCGGGACACTGAAGCTTTCTTT. Protein sequence: CASSASTRDTEAFF.

V and J are TRBV18 and TRBJ1-2; 11 bases fit TRBD1. The J segment lost 0 bases and the V segment lost 5 bases, leaving 5 bases of the junction unmatched. The germline V gene has CDR1 KGHSH and CDR2 LQKENI. The length of the CDR3 is 16 residues. The CDR3 is CASSSGQGATNYGYTF. As DNA, the CDR3 is TGTGCCAGCTCATCAGGACAGGGGGCGACTAACTATGGCTACACCTTC.

This chain uses TRBV9 with TRBJ1-2; 7 nucleotides align to TRBD1. This CDR3 region has 13 residues. Unmatched junction bases numbered 4, after V lost 3 bases and J lost 5 bases. Per germline, CDR1 SGDLS and CDR2 YYNGEE. CDR3 residues: CASSGGQTYGYTF. The CDR3 DNA reads as TGTGCCAGCAGCGGGGGACAGACTTATGGCTACACCTTC.

The rearrangement uses TRBV19 and TRBJ1-5; D perhaps matches TRBD1 (6 bases). V gave up 7 bases and J gave up 4 bases, with 11 bases separating them. CDR1 LNHDA and CDR2 SQIVND come from the germline V gene (reference sequence). The CDR3 has 13 amino acids. The DNA for the CDR3 is TGTGCCAGTACGAGAGGGGGGAATCAGCCCCAGCATTTT. Residues: CASTRGGNQPQHF.

In its sample, this clone was seen a few times. CDR3 amino acids: CAIQGEGNEKLFF. For the CDR3, the DNA is TGTGCCATCCAAGGCGAGGGGAATGAAAAACTGTTTTTT. The V call is TRBV28, the J call TRBJ1-4; TRBD1 might be the D (5 bases). The CDR3 is 13 amino acids. Germline CDR1 MDHEN, CDR2 SYDVKM. V dropped 10 bases and J dropped 5 bases, with 14 bases sitting between them. Drawing the rest from reference TRBV28 and TRBJ1-4, the complete variable domain is DVKVTQSSRYLVKRTGEKVFLECVQDMDHENMFWYRQDPGLGLRLIYFSYDVKMKEKGDIPEGYSVSREKKERFSLILESASTNQTSMYLCAIQGEGNEKLFFGSGTQLSVL.

This rearrangement joins TRBV4-2 to TRBJ2-5; no reliable D call. V dropped 1 base and J dropped 0 bases, with 6 bases sitting between them. The CDR3 has 14 amino acids. CDR1 and CDR2 (germline): LGHNA, YNFKEQ. CDR3 amino acids: CASSQVRNQETQYF. The CDR3 DNA is TGTGCCAGCAGCCAAGTTCGGAACCAAGAGACCCAGTACTTC.

With regard to this clone: Other DNA sequences of this sample code for an identical CDR3. The gene calls are TRBV28 and TRBJ1-5; the D is unclear. Germline V gene sequence: CDR1 MDHEN, CDR2 SYDVKM. This CDR3 spans 14 amino acids. V lost 6 bases to trimming and J lost 0 bases, with 9 bases between them. The CDR3 nucleotides are TGTGCCAGCAGCCCCCCGTCTAGCAATCAGCCCCAGCATTTT. It translates to CASSPPSSNQPQHF.

This clone appeared once. The chain links TRBV30 to TRBJ1-2; possible D gene TRBD1, 6 bases. This CDR3 region has 12 residues. CDR1 GTSNPN and CDR2 SVGIG come from the germline V gene (reference sequence). CDR3 region: CATEGGNYGYTF. The CDR3 DNA reads as TGTGCGACGGAGGGGGGAAACTATGGCTACACCTTC. Drawing the rest from reference TRBV30 and TRBJ1-2, the complete variable domain is SQTIHQWPATLVQPVGSPLSLECTVEGTSNPNLYWYRQAAGRGLQLLFYSVGIGQISSEVPQNLSASRPQDRQFILSSKKLLLSDSGFYLCATEGGNYGYTFGSGTRLTVV.

The chain combines TRBV4-1 with TRBJ1-3; D is undetermined. The CDR3 has 16 residues. The V end lost 1 base, the J end lost 0 bases, and 10 bases lay between the germline ends. Germline V lookup: CDR1 MGHRA, CDR2 YSYEKL. The CDR3 DNA sequence: TGCGCCAGCAGCCAAGTACCTACAGACTCTGGAAACACCATATATTTT. This translates into CASSQVPTDSGNTIYF.

The V call is TRBV15, the J call TRBJ2-5; D perhaps matches TRBD1 (6 bases). CDR1 is LNHNV, CDR2 YYDKDF, per germline (reference sequence). The V end lost 1 base, the J end lost 3 bases, and 21 bases lay between the germline ends. The CDR3 runs 18 residues. The CDR3 coding sequence is TGTGCCACCAGCAGAGGAGGTGGCAGGGGAATGTATGAAGAGACCCAGTACTTC. Amino acid sequence: CATSRGGGRGMYEETQYF. Together with reference TRBV15 and TRBJ2-5, the CDR3 gives the full variable domain: DAMVIQNPRYQVTQFGKPVTLSCSQTLNHNVMYWYQQKSSQAPKLLFHYYDKDFNNEADTPDNFQSRRPNTSFCFLDIRSPGLGDTAMYLCATSRGGGRGMYEETQYFGPGTRLLVL.

This clone was counted only a few times. V and J are TRBV10-2 and TRBJ2-1, with a weak D call TRBD2 (5 bases). CDR3 length: 15 residues. CDR1 WSHSY and CDR2 SAAADI come from the germline V gene. Deletions cut 3 bases from V and 9 bases from J, with 18 bases between. The CDR3 DNA reads TGCGCCAGCAGTGACTTCCCTCAAGGCCGGGGTGAGCAGTTCTTC. Its protein is CASSDFPQGRGEQFF.

The V and J genes are TRBV2 and TRBJ1-1, with TRBD1 as a possible D gene (5 bases). Germline CDR1 is SNHLY and CDR2 is FYNNEI. Trimming removed 2 bases at V and 8 bases at J, with 15 bases between. This CDR3 comprises 14 residues. This CDR3 is CASSELGDVGEAFF. CDR3 in DNA: TGTGCCAGCAGTGAACTGGGGGACGTAGGGGAAGCTTTCTTT.